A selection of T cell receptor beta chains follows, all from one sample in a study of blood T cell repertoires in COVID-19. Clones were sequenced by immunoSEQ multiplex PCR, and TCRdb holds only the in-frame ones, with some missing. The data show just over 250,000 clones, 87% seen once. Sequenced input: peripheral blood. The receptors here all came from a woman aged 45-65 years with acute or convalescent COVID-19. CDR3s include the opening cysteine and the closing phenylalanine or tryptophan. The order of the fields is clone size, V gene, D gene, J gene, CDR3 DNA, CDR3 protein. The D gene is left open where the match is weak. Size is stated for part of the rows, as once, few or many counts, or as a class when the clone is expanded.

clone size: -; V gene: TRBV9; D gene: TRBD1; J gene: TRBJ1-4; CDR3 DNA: TGTGCCAGCAGCGTAGCTACGGGACAGGGGAGGACTAATGAAAAACTGTTTTTT; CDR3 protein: CASSVATGQGRTNEKLFF
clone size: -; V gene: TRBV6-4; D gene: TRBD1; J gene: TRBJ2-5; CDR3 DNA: TGTGCCAGCAGTCCCGGGACAGCAGGCCAAGAGACCCAGTACTTC; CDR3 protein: CASSPGTAGQETQYF
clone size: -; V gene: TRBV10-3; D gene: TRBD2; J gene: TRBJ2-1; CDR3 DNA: TGTGCCACCCTCTCGACCCGAACGACTAGCCCATACAATGAGCAGTTCTTC; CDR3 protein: CATLSTRTTSPYNEQFF
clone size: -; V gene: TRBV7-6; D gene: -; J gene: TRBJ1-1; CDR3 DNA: TGTGCCAGCAGCTTGCTCAGTGAAGCTGAAGCTTTCTTT; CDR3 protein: CASSLLSEAEAFF
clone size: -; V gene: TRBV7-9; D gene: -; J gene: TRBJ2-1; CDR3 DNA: TGTGCCCTACCGACAGACTCCTACAATGAGCAGTTCTTC; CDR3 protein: CALPTDSYNEQFF
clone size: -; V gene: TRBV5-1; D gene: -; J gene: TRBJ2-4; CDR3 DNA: TGCGCCAGCAGCTTGAGGGCAGGGGATGCCAAAAACATTCAGTACTTC; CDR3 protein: CASSLRAGDAKNIQYF
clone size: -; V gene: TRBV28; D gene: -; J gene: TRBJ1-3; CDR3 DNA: TGTGCCAGCAGTTTTGGGACAACATATGGAAACACCATATATTTT; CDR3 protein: CASSFGTTYGNTIYF
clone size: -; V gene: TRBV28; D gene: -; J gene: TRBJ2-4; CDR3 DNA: TGTGCCAGCAGGGGGGGGACAGGCGGGCTTCTGTACTTC; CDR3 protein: CASRGGTGGLLYF
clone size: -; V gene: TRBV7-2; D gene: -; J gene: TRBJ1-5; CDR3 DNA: TGTGCCAGCAGCCTCAGGGCCGGTGAGGGCAATCAGCCCCAGCATTTT; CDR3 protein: CASSLRAGEGNQPQHF
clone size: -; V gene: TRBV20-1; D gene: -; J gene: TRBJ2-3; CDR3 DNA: TGCAGTGCTAGTGCCACGTCTAGCGACACAGATACGCAGTATTTT; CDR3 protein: CSASATSSDTDTQYF
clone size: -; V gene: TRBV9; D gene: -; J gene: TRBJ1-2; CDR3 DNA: TGTGCCAGCAGCGTATCTGGGAGAGCGTCTAACTATGGCTACACCTTC; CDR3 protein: CASSVSGRASNYGYTF
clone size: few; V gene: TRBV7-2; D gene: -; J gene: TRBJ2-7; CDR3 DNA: TGTGCCAGCAGCTTAGTCCCAGGCTCCTACGAGCAGTACTTC; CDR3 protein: CASSLVPGSYEQYF
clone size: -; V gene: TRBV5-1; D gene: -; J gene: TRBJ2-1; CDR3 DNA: TGCGCCAGCAGCTTGGACGGGGACTCCTACAATGAGCAGTTCTTC; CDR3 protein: CASSLDGDSYNEQFF
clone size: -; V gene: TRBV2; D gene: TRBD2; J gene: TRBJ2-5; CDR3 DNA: TGTGCCAGCAGGCTCGGGGGGGAGCGGTACCAAGAGACCCAGTACTTC; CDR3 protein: CASRLGGERYQETQYF
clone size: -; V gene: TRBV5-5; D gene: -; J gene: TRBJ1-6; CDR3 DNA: TGTGCCAGCAGCTGGGGGACTGTTGGTTCACCCCTCCACTTT; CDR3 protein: CASSWGTVGSPLHF
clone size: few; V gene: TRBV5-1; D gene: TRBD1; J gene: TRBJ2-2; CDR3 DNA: TGCGCCAGCAGCTCACAGGGGTCGCACACCGGGGAGCTGTTTTTT; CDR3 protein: CASSSQGSHTGELFF
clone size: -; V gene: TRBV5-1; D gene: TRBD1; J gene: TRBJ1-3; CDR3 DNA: TGCGCCAGCAGCTTGAAAGGTCCCGGGACAGGGGGAAACACCATATATTTT; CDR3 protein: CASSLKGPGTGGNTIYF
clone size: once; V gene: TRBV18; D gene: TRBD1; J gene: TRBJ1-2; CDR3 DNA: TGTGCCAGCTCACCAGGGACAGCTGCCAACTATGGCTACACCTTC; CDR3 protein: CASSPGTAANYGYTF
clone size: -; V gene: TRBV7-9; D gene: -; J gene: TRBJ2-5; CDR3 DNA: TGTGCCAGCAGCTTGGACAAAGTGAAAGAGACCCAGTACTTC; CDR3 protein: CASSLDKVKETQYF
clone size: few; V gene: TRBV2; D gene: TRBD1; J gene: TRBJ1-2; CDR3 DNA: TGTGCCAGCAGTGAAGCGAGGGGGCGAGGCTATGGCTACACCTTC; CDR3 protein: CASSEARGRGYGYTF
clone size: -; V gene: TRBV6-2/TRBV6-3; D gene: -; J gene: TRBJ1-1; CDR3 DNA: TGTGCCAGCAGTTATCCGCTGCCAGGCGTGACCTCGAACACTGAAGCTTTCTTT; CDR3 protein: CASSYPLPGVTSNTEAFF
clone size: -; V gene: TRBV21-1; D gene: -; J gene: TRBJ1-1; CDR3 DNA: TGTGCCAGCAGCCGGGACAGAAGCGACCGGAGACCGAACACTGAAGCTTTCTTT; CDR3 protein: CASSRDRSDRRPNTEAFF
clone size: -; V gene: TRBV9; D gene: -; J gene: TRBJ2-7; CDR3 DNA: TGTGCCAGCAGCGTAACAAGCCTAGTCTACGAGCAGTACTTC; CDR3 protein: CASSVTSLVYEQYF
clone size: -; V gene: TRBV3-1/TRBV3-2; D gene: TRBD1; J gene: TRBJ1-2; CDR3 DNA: TGTGCCAGCAGCCTGGGACAGGGCAGCAACTATGGCTACACCTTC; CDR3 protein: CASSLGQGSNYGYTF
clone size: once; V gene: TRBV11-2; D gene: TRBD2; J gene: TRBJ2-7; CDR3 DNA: TGTGCCAGCAGCTTAATAATGGAAAGCGGGGACCGCTTC; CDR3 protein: CASSLIMESGDRF
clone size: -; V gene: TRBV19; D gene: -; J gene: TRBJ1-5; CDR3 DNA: TGTGCCAGTAGTATTTCGGTTTCAGGGGGCAATCAGCCCCAGCATTTT; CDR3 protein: CASSISVSGGNQPQHF
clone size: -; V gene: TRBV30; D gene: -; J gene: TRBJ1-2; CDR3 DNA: TGTGCCTGGTATAAAACAGGACGAAGGTATGGCTACACCTTC; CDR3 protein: CAWYKTGRRYGYTF
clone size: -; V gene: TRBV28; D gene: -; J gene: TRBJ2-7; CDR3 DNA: TGTGCCAGCAGTTTTCACATCTACGAGCAGTACTTC; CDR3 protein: CASSFHIYEQYF
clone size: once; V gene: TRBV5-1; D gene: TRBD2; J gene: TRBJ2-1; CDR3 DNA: TGCGCCAGCAGCCCGTCTAGCGGGAGCTACAATGAGCAGTTCTTC; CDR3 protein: CASSPSSGSYNEQFF
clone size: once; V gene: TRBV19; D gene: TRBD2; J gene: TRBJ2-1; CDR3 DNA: TGTGCCAGTAGTATAGATGGGACTAGAAATGAGCAGTTCTTC; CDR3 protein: CASSIDGTRNEQFF
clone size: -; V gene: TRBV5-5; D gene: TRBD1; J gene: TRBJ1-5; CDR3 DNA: TGTGCCAGCAGCTTGGGGGGGACAGGGTCCGCTCAGCCCCAGCATTTT; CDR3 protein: CASSLGGTGSAQPQHF
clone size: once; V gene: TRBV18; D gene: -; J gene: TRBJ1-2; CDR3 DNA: TGTGCCAGCTCACCAGGGAGTAACTATGGCTACACCTTC; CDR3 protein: CASSPGSNYGYTF
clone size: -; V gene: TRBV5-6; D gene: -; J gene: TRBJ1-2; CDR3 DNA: TGTGCCAGCAGCTTGTGGATGGGAGAGAGTGGCTACACCTTC; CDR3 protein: CASSLWMGESGYTF
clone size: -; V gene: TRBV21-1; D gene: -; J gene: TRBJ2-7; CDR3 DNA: TGTGCCAGCAGCAGTGGACAGGAAGGGACCTACGAGCAGTACTTC; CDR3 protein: CASSSGQEGTYEQYF
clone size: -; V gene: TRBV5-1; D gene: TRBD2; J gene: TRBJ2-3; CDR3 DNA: TGCGCCAGCACGGGACTAGCGGGAGTAGATACGCAGTATTTT; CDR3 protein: CASTGLAGVDTQYF
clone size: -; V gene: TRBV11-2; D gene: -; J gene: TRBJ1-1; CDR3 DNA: TGTGCCAGCACCCTATCGAACACTGAAGCTTTCTTT; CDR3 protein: CASTLSNTEAFF
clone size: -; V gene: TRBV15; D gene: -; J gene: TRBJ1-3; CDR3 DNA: TGTGCCACCAGCAGAGGCCGGTCGTACGGAAACACCATATATTTT; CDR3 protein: CATSRGRSYGNTIYF
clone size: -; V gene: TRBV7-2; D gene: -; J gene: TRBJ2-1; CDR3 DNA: TGTGCCAGCAGCACGCCGAGATCCGCCTACAATGAGCAGTTCTTC; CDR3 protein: CASSTPRSAYNEQFF
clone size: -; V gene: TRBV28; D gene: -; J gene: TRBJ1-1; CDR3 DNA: TGTGCTACGACTATTAACACTGAAGCTTTCTTT; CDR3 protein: CATTINTEAFF
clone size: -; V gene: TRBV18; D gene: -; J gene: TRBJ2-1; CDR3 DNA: TGTGCCACCCGACCCTCGGTGAGGGATGAGCAGTTCTTC; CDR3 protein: CATRPSVRDEQFF
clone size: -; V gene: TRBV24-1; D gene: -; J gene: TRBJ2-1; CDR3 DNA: TGTGCCACCAGTGATTCGCGAACAGGGGCCGGGGGTTACAATGAGCAGTTCTTC; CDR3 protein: CATSDSRTGAGGYNEQFF
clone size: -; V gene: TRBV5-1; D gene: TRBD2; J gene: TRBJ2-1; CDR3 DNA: TGCGCCAGCAGCTCCGGACTAGCGGGAGTGGATGAGCAGTTCTTC; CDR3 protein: CASSSGLAGVDEQFF
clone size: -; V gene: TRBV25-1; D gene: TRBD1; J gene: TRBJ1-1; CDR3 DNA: TGTGCCAGCCACGACAGGGTGTTCACTGAAGCTTTCTTT; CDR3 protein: CASHDRVFTEAFF